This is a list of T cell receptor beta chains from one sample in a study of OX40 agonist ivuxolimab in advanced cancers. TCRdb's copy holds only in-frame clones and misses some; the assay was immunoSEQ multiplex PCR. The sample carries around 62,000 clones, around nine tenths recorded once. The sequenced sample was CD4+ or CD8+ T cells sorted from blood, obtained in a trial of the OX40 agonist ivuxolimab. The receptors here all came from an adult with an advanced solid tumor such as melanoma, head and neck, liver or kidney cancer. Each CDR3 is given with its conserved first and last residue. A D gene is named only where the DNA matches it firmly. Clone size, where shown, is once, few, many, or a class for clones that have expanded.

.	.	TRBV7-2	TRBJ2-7	TGTGCCAGCAGCTCCTCTAGCGTACCACCCTACGAGCAGTACTTC	CASSSSSVPPYEQYF
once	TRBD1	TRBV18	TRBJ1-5	TGTGCCAGCTCACCACCGGGACAGACGACTGATAGCAATCAGCCCCAGCATTTT	CASSPPGQTTDSNQPQHF
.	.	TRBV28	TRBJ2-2	TGTGCCAGCAGTCCCAGTTTGGCCGGCACCGGGGAGCTGTTTTTT	CASSPSLAGTGELFF
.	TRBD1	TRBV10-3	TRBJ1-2	TGTGCCATCAGTGAGTCACCGGGACAGGGTGTTGGCTACACCTTC	CAISESPGQGVGYTF
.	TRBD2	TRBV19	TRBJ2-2	TGTGCCAGTAGTATCCCTCGGACTAGCGGGAGGGCCGGAGGGGAGCTGTTTTTT	CASSIPRTSGRAGGELFF
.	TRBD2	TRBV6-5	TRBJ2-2	TGTGCCAGCAGTTCAGAAGGACTAGCGGGAGTATCGGAGCTGTTTTTT	CASSSEGLAGVSELFF
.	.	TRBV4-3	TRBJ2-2	TGCGCCAGCAGCCAACGACTTCCCGGGGAGCTGTTTTTT	CASSQRLPGELFF
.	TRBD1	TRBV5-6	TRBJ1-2	TGTGCCAGCAGCTTGGGGCCCCGGTGGGACAGGGGCATCTATGGCTACACCTTC	CASSLGPRWDRGIYGYTF
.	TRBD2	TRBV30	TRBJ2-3	TGTGCCTGGAGTGCGGGCGGACTAGCGGAGGGCGTGGATACGCAGTATTTT	CAWSAGGLAEGVDTQYF
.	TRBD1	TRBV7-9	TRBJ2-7	TGTGCCAGCGGGCGGGACAGGGGACCAATCTGGAACTTC	CASGRDRGPIWNF
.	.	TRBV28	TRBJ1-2	TGTGCCAGCAGTTTCGGCCGGCCAGCTAACTATGGCTACACCTTC	CASSFGRPANYGYTF
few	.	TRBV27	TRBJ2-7	TGTGCCAGCAGTTTGGAAAGGGGGAAGGCCTACGAGCAGTACTTC	CASSLERGKAYEQYF
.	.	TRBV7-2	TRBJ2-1	TGTGCCAGCAGCTCCGTCACCGGGGCCGAGCAGTTCTTC	CASSSVTGAEQFF
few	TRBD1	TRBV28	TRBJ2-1	TGTGCCAGCACAGACAGGGGTTCCTACAATGAGCAGTTCTTC	CASTDRGSYNEQFF
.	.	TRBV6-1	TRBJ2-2	TGTGCCAGCAGTGAATACCCCACCGGGGAGCTGTTTTTT	CASSEYPTGELFF
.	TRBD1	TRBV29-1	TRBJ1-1	TGCAGCGTGATGACAGGGGGCACTGAAGCTTTCTTT	CSVMTGGTEAFF
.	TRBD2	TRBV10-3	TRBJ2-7	TGTGCCTTAGCGGGAGGGCCAGGCGGTGAGCAGTACTTC	CALAGGPGGEQYF
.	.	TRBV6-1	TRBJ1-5	TGTGCCGTCACCGGGGGTCAGCCCCAGCATTTT	CAVTGGQPQHF
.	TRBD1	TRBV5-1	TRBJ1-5	TGCGCCAGCAGCTTGGACAGGGGAAGCAATCAGCCCCAGCATTTT	CASSLDRGSNQPQHF
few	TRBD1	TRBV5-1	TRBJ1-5	TGCGCCAGCAGCTTGGCCGGGACAGGAGGGCAGCCCCAGCATTTT	CASSLAGTGGQPQHF
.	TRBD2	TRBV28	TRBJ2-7	TGTGCCAGCAGTTTTAACCGGGAGGTTCACGAGCAGTACTTC	CASSFNREVHEQYF
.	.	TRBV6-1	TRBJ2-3	TGTGCCAGCGTACGAACAGATACGCAGTATTTT	CASVRTDTQYF
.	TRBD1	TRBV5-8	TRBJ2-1	TGTGCCAGCAGCTTGGAACAGGGGGCGGGAACCTACAATGAGCAGTTCTTC	CASSLEQGAGTYNEQFF
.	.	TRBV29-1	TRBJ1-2	TGCAGCGTTCCTAAGTTTCCCAGGGGACCTTTCTATGGCTACACCTTC	CSVPKFPRGPFYGYTF
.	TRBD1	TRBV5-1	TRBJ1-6	TGCGCCAGCAGCCCAGCCGGGACAGGGGGGTCACCCCTCCACTTT	CASSPAGTGGSPLHF
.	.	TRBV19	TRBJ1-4	TGTGCCAGTACGGCGGACTCTTGGGGAAAACTGTTTTTT	CASTADSWGKLFF
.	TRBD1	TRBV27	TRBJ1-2	TGTGCCAGCAGTTGGGACAGTAACTATGGCTACACCTTC	CASSWDSNYGYTF
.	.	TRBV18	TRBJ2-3	TGTGCCAGCTCACCATCGGCAGATACGCAGTATTTT	CASSPSADTQYF
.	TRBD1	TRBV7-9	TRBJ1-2	TGTGCCAGCAGCTTACAAAGGACAGGGCAACACTTC	CASSLQRTGQHF
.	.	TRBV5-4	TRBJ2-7	TGTGCCAGCAGCTTCGCAGGGCGCTACGAGCAGTACTTC	CASSFAGRYEQYF
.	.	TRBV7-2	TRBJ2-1	TGTGCCAGCAGCTTAGATTCGGGGCCTGGGCAGTTCTTC	CASSLDSGPGQFF
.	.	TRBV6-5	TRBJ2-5	TGTGCCAGCAGTGACCCGCAGCAGTACTTC	CASSDPQQYF
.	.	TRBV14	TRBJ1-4	TGTGCCAGCAGCCAAGATTGGGGGGTAAATGAAAAACTGTTTTTT	CASSQDWGVNEKLFF
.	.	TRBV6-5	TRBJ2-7	TGTGCCAGCAGTTACCAGCCCTACGAGCAGTACTTC	CASSYQPYEQYF
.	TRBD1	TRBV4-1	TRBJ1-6	TGCGCCAGCAGCCAAGGACAGGGGGCGTCCGCCTGGTCCTATAATTCACCCCTCCACTTT	CASSQGQGASAWSYNSPLHF